The rows below give T cell receptor beta chains drawn from one sample of a study of blood T cell repertoires in COVID-19. Profiled with immunoSEQ multiplex PCR; TCRdb holds only in-frame clones, not every one. The sample consists of over 200,000 clones, 88% of them appearing once. The sequenced material came from PBMCs or T cells enriched from blood (not recorded which). The receptors shown here come from a woman in her twenties or thirties who had been exposed to COVID-19. The CDR3 runs from the conserved cysteine through the conserved F or W. D genes are given only for firm matches. Not all rows give a size; the values are once, few, many and, for expanded clones, a class.

d_call,j_call,v_call,clone_size,cdr3_nt,cdr3_aa
.,TRBJ1-1,TRBV30,.,TGTGCCTGGACGGATAGGGGCACTGAAGCTTTCTTT,CAWTDRGTEAFF
.,TRBJ1-2,TRBV12-3/TRBV12-4,.,TGTGCCAGCAGGCCCCAAGACACCTATGGCTACACCTTC,CASRPQDTYGYTF
TRBD1,TRBJ1-1,TRBV2,.,TGTGCCAGCAGTGATCCTAGGGACAGGGCGAACACTGAAGCTTTCTTT,CASSDPRDRANTEAFF
TRBD2,TRBJ2-3,TRBV19,.,TGTGCCAGTAGTCCCAGCGGGAGTGGGGCTACGCAGTATTTT,CASSPSGSGATQYF
.,TRBJ2-3,TRBV27,once,TGTGCCAGCAGTTTTTCCCCGCAGACAGATACGCAGTATTTT,CASSFSPQTDTQYF
TRBD2,TRBJ2-1,TRBV13,.,TGTGCCAGCAGCTTAGATGGGACTAGCGGAGCCAATGAGCAGTTCTTC,CASSLDGTSGANEQFF
TRBD2,TRBJ2-1,TRBV19,.,TGTGCCAGTACCCGGGACTACTCCTACAATGAGCAGTTCTTC,CASTRDYSYNEQFF
.,TRBJ1-1,TRBV11-2,.,TGTGCCAGCAGCCCCCGATCGCAGAGGACAGAGAACACTGAAGCTTTCTTT,CASSPRSQRTENTEAFF
TRBD1,TRBJ1-2,TRBV14,.,TGTGCCAGCAGCCGGCCGGGACAGATCTATGGCTACACCTTC,CASSRPGQIYGYTF
TRBD2,TRBJ2-7,TRBV4-1,.,TGCGCCAGCAGCCAAGGGGGACTAGCGGGAGAGCAGTACTTC,CASSQGGLAGEQYF
TRBD1,TRBJ1-1,TRBV4-1,.,TGCGCCAGCAGCCCCCGGGACAGAGCGACGGCCAACACTGAAGCTTTCTTT,CASSPRDRATANTEAFF
.,TRBJ2-1,TRBV4-1,.,TGCGCCAGCAGCCCCAACTACAATGAGCAGTTCTTC,CASSPNYNEQFF
TRBD2,TRBJ2-7,TRBV27,few,TGTGCCAGCAGTTTAGGGGCGGCTAGCGGGAGGTCCTACGAGCAGTACTTC,CASSLGAASGRSYEQYF
TRBD2,TRBJ2-7,TRBV10-1,.,TGCGCCAGCAGTTCCCTTAGCGGGAGAACCTACGAGCAGTACTTC,CASSSLSGRTYEQYF
.,TRBJ2-7,TRBV5-8,.,TGTGCCAGCAGCTTGAGCTCCACAGCAATCTCCTACGAGCAGTACTTC,CASSLSSTAISYEQYF
.,TRBJ2-7,TRBV5-6,once,TGTGCCAGCAGCTTTTGGGGGCGTAGGGCCTACGAGCAGTACTTC,CASSFWGRRAYEQYF
TRBD1,TRBJ2-1,TRBV2,.,TGTGCCAGCAAGGAAGGGGGCGCGTTGTACAATGAGCAGTTCTTC,CASKEGGALYNEQFF
TRBD2,TRBJ2-3,TRBV9,.,TGTGCCAGCAGCCCACTTCTAGCGGGAGGTGGGGATACGCAGTATTTT,CASSPLLAGGGDTQYF
.,TRBJ1-1,TRBV5-1,.,TGCGCCAGCAGCTTGGGCAGGGGTCAAACTGAAGCTTTCTTT,CASSLGRGQTEAFF
.,TRBJ2-2,TRBV10-3,.,TGTGCCATCAGTGAGTCGATTGTGAGAGGGAGTCTCACCGGGGAGCTGTTTTTT,CAISESIVRGSLTGELFF
.,TRBJ2-3,TRBV20-1,.,TGCAGTGCACGGACAGAAATTACGCAGTATTTT,CSARTEITQYF
.,TRBJ2-5,TRBV9,.,TGTGCCAGCAGCCCCCAGGGGAGTGGCGGGGGAGAGACCCAGTACTTC,CASSPQGSGGGETQYF
.,TRBJ2-5,TRBV3-1/TRBV3-2,.,TGTGCCAGCAGCTCAGTGGGGACATTCCAAGAGACCCAGTACTTC,CASSSVGTFQETQYF
.,TRBJ2-1,TRBV28,.,TGTGCCAGCAGTTTATTGGGAGTTGAGAGTAATGAGCAGTTCTTC,CASSLLGVESNEQFF
.,TRBJ2-3,TRBV30,.,TGTGCCTGGGGAACCCAGGGGGGCCTAGAAGATACGCAGTATTTT,CAWGTQGGLEDTQYF
.,TRBJ1-2,TRBV6-5,once,TGTGCCAGCAGTTTGCTCCCAGCGGATGGCTACACCTTC,CASSLLPADGYTF
.,TRBJ1-1,TRBV30,once,TGTGCCTGGAGTACGGGGGGAGACACTGAAGCTTTCTTT,CAWSTGGDTEAFF
.,TRBJ1-2,TRBV28,.,TGTGCCAGCAGTTTCCCCCAGGCAGGGGACTATGGCTACACCTTC,CASSFPQAGDYGYTF
TRBD1,TRBJ1-1,TRBV3-1/TRBV3-2,.,TGTGCCAGCAGCCCAAGACAGGGGGACTCTGAAGCTTTCTTT,CASSPRQGDSEAFF
TRBD2,TRBJ2-7,TRBV11-2,.,TGTGCCAGCAGCCGAAGCGGGAGCATCTACGAGCAGTACTTC,CASSRSGSIYEQYF
.,TRBJ1-2,TRBV19,.,TGTGCCAGTAGTATCCCTCAGGGAATGGGGGGCTACACCTTC,CASSIPQGMGGYTF
.,TRBJ1-2,TRBV5-4,few,TGTGCCAGCAGTCCACAGGGAAAGGACTATGGCTACACCTTC,CASSPQGKDYGYTF
.,TRBJ1-2,TRBV7-9,.,TGTGCCAGCAGCTTAAAGGGGGATAACTATGGCTACACCTTC,CASSLKGDNYGYTF
TRBD2,TRBJ2-7,TRBV13,.,TGTGCCAGCAGCTTAGGTCCCCCTAGCGGGGGTTCCTACGAGCAGTACTTC,CASSLGPPSGGSYEQYF
TRBD2,TRBJ2-3,TRBV9,once,TGTGCCAGCAGCGAAGCGGGAGGGAGCACAGATACGCAGTATTTT,CASSEAGGSTDTQYF
TRBD1,TRBJ1-2,TRBV9,.,TGTGCCAGCAGCGCCACACAGGGGACTAACTATGGCTACACCTTC,CASSATQGTNYGYTF
.,TRBJ2-2,TRBV19,.,TGTGCCAGTAGTGCACAGGGCTTTAACACCGGGGAGCTGTTTTTT,CASSAQGFNTGELFF
.,TRBJ2-1,TRBV5-4,.,TGTGCCAGCAGCTGGACTAAATACAATGAGCAGTTCTTC,CASSWTKYNEQFF
.,TRBJ2-5,TRBV6-2/TRBV6-3,.,TGTGCCAGCAGCCGCGGGACTCAAGAGACCCAGTACTTC,CASSRGTQETQYF
.,TRBJ1-1,TRBV27,.,TGTGCCAGCAGTTTGACGGGGAACACTGAAGCTTTCTTT,CASSLTGNTEAFF
TRBD2,TRBJ2-1,TRBV7-8,.,TGTGCCAGCAGCGGCGGACTAGCGGGAGGTGCCTACAATGAGCAGTTCTTC,CASSGGLAGGAYNEQFF
TRBD1,TRBJ2-1,TRBV19,.,TGTGCCAGTAGTGTTTCCTCGGGACAGGGGGCGAATGAGCAGTTCTTC,CASSVSSGQGANEQFF
TRBD2,TRBJ2-7,TRBV19,few,TGTGCCAGTAGTATTGTTTCCGGGGGGTCCTCCTACGAGCAGTACTTC,CASSIVSGGSSYEQYF
.,TRBJ2-1,TRBV6-4,.,TGTGCCAGCAGCGGAGACTGGGACAATGAGCAGTTCTTC,CASSGDWDNEQFF
.,TRBJ1-2,TRBV6-5,.,TGTGCCAGCAGTTACTCGAGGCAGCACTATGGCTACACCTTC,CASSYSRQHYGYTF
TRBD1,TRBJ1-1,TRBV3-1/TRBV3-2,.,TGTGCCAGCAGCCAAGCCGGGACAGGTTTAAACACTGAAGCTTTCTTT,CASSQAGTGLNTEAFF
TRBD1,TRBJ2-5,TRBV6-5,.,TGTGCCAGCAGTTACGGAACAGGGGGCGCATGGGAGACCCAGTACTTC,CASSYGTGGAWETQYF
TRBD2,TRBJ2-7,TRBV19,once,TGTGCCAGTATGGCTAGCGGGAGGGCCGAATCTCAGTACGAGCAGTACTTC,CASMASGRAESQYEQYF
TRBD2,TRBJ2-7,TRBV5-4,once,TGTGCCAGCGCCGTAGCGGGCGCTTCCTACGAGCAGTACTTC,CASAVAGASYEQYF
.,TRBJ1-2,TRBV28,.,TGTGCCAGCACCCTCGGGGTCTCTGGCTACACCTTC,CASTLGVSGYTF
.,TRBJ2-7,TRBV12-3/TRBV12-4,.,TGTGCCAGCAGCCCAGGGATCCACGAGCAGTACTTC,CASSPGIHEQYF
.,TRBJ1-5,TRBV3-1/TRBV3-2,.,TGTGCCAGCAGCCAAGGGGCAGGGGATAGTCAGCCCCAGCATTTT,CASSQGAGDSQPQHF